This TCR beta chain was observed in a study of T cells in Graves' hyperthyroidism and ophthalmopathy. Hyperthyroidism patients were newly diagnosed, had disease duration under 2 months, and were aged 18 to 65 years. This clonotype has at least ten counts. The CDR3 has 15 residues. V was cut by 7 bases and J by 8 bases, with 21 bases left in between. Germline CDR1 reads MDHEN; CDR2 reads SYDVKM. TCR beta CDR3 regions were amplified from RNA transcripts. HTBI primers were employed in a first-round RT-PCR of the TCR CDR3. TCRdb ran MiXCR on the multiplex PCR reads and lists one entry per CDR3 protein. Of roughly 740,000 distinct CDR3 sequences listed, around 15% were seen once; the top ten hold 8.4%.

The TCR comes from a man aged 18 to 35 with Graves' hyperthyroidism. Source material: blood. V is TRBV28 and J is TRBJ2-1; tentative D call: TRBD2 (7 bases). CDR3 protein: CASNPVRAGHYEQFF. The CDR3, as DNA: TGTGCCAGCAACCCCGTTCGAGCGGGACACTATGAGCAGTTCTTC. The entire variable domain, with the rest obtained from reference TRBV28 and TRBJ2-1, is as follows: DVKVTQSSRYLVKRTGEKVFLECVQDMDHENMFWYRQDPGLGLRLIYFSYDVKMKEKGDIPEGYSVSREKKERFSLILESASTNQTSMYLCASNPVRAGHYEQFFGPGTRLTVL.